The 10 T cell receptor beta chains reported below all come from one sample, sequenced in a study of cytomegalovirus exposure and HLA in healthy donors. Some clones are missing from TCRdb's copy, which holds only in-frame ones; the method was immunoSEQ multiplex PCR. Of about 200,000 clones detected, about 90% appear once; the ten largest clones hold about 2.7%. The specimen was PBMCs. The source of these receptors is a young woman in good health and CMV-seronegative.

This chain connects TRBV5-4 to TRBJ2-2, with 10 bases that match TRBD2. The junction had 6 bases not matched to a gene; V was cut back by 4 bases and J by 6 bases. Germline CDR1 reads SGHNT; CDR2 reads YYREEE (reference sequence). CDR3 length equals 15 residues. CDR3 sequence (DNA): TGTGCCAGCAGCCCAGCGGGAGGGCCATCCGGGGAGCTGTTTTTT. As protein: CASSPAGGPSGELFF.

The CDR3 DNA follows: TGCAGCGTTGACGAGGGCAGAGTCACCTACAATGAGCAGTTCTTC. It encodes CSVDEGRVTYNEQFF. V gene TRBV29-1 combines with J gene TRBJ2-1; D is perhaps TRBD2 (5 bases). V lost 3 bases and J lost 2, with 14 bases in between. Germline values: CDR1 SQVTM, CDR2 ANQGSEA. There are 15 residues in the CDR3.

This clone was counted a single time. The rearrangement joins TRBV15 to TRBJ1-5; D is unclear. CDR1 is LNHNV, CDR2 YYDKDF, per germline (reference sequence). This CDR3 has 15 residues. V was shortened by 0 bases and J by 4 bases, with 10 bases between the two germline ends. This CDR3 is CATSRDLAVNQPQHF. CDR3 bases: TGTGCCACCAGCAGAGATTTGGCAGTGAATCAGCCCCAGCATTTT.

Comment on this clone: At one of its ends the junction is not consistent with the germline gene, which may arise from a read error. V gene TRBV2 combines with J gene TRBJ1-4; 9 nucleotides line up with TRBD1. This CDR3 is 15 amino acids long. Germline V CDR1 and CDR2: SNHLY, FYNNEI. DNA of the CDR3: TGTGCCAGCAGGTTTACCGGGACAGGGCTTACGGGTGAAAGATTT. The encoded protein is CASRFTGTGLTGERF.

J is TRBJ1-2 and V is TRBV18; the D gene is possibly TRBD1 (6 bases). The germline gives CDR1 KGHSH, CDR2 LQKENI. The ends were cut back, 4 bases at V and 1 base at J, with 10 bases in the middle. This CDR3 spans 14 amino acids. The CDR3 sequence: CASSHRQDNYGYTF. The DNA for the CDR3 is TGTGCCAGCTCACATAGACAGGATAACTATGGCTACACCTTC.

The rearrangement uses TRBV10-1 and TRBJ2-7; D not certain. The CDR3 runs to 13 residues. V shed 2 bases and J shed 4 bases, with 9 bases lying between them. CDR1 WNHNN and CDR2 SYGVQD come from the germline V gene (reference sequence). CDR3 in DNA: TGCGCCAGCAGTGAGGGTAGCAGATACGAGCAGTACTTC. Its protein is CASSEGSRYEQYF.

This chain connects TRBV5-1 to TRBJ2-3; 13 positions agree with TRBD2. V lost 0 bases, J lost 0 bases, and 4 bases stayed unmatched. The CDR3 is made up of 18 amino acids. Germline lookup yields CDR1 SGHRS and CDR2 YFSETQ. CDR3 protein: CASSLGTSGSTSTDTQYF. The CDR3 region has the DNA TGCGCCAGCAGCTTGGGGACTAGCGGGAGTACTAGCACAGATACGCAGTATTTT.

V is TRBV27 and J is TRBJ1-1, with 7 bases lining up with TRBD1. Trimming cost V 5 bases and J 3 bases; bases outside gene matches: 9. The V gene's germline CDR1 is MNHEY and CDR2 SMNVEV (reference sequence). This CDR3 region has 15 residues. The DNA for the CDR3 is TGTGCCAGCAGTAACAGACAGGGTCGGCACACTGAAGCTTTCTTT. Translation gives CASSNRQGRHTEAFF.

This sequence joins TRBV27 and TRBJ2-7, with D possibly matching TRBD2 (6 bases). Germline-derived CDR1 and CDR2 are MNHEY and SMNVEV (reference sequence). This CDR3 region has 14 residues. Trimming left V 4 bases short and J 6 bases short, with 16 bases between. The CDR3 bases are TGTGCCAGCAGTTCCGGGACGGGTAGCGGCGAGCAGTACTTC. Encoded protein: CASSSGTGSGEQYF.

The chain joins TRBV7-6 to TRBJ1-2; 9 bases align to TRBD1. The germline gives CDR1 SGHVS, CDR2 FNYEAQ. CDR3 length: 15 amino acids. With 5 bases clipped from V and 1 base from J, the junction kept 5 bases outside the gene matches. This CDR3 reads CASSPTGGDNYGYTF. The CDR3 nucleotides are TGTGCCAGCAGCCCCACAGGGGGCGATAACTATGGCTACACCTTC.